The source of this TCR beta chain is a study of T cell responses to AZD1222 COVID-19 vaccine. General observations from the study: Seropositive status at baseline applied to only six AZD1222 recipients.

The study pooled second doses at about 4 or about 12 weeks. In the case of this clone: What it binds is unknown.

TCRdb's copy holds only in-frame clones and misses some; the assay was immunoSEQ multiplex PCR. This table has approximately 77,000 clones, over 75% appearing once. Germline V CDR1 and CDR2: MNHEY, SVGEGT. The CDR3 loop spans 15 amino acids. The V gene lost 6 bases and the J gene lost 3 bases, with 17 bases spanning the gap. Specimen: peripheral blood, collected 28 days after the second AZD1222 dose. This chain joins TRBV6-2 or TRBV6-3 and TRBJ1-1, with D unclear. The TCR originated in an adult who received the AZD1222 COVID-19 vaccine. In nucleotides, the CDR3 is TGTGCCAGCAGCCCAAGACGGACCCGAGACACTGAAGCTTTCTTT. Protein product: CASSPRRTRDTEAFF.